These T cell receptor beta chains were read from a single sample in a study of human T cells and chemical hapten exposure. TCRdb re-analysed the RACE reads in MiXCR, keeping a single row per CDR3 protein. The data show tens of thousands of distinct CDR3 sequences, with less than 14% seen just once and under 4.5% held by the top ten. Sequences were derived from whole blood, sampled in connection with sensitization to the hapten diphenylcyclopropenone (DPC). These receptors were taken from a woman between 45 and 65 years old with alopecia areata. Some clones in this sample may be carry-over from other donors' samples. CDR3s include the opening cysteine and the closing phenylalanine or tryptophan. Fields, in order: J gene, clone size, V gene, D gene, CDR3 protein, CDR3 DNA. D genes are given only for firm matches. The listing skips clone size in some rows; elsewhere it reads once, few, many or a size class.

j_gene: TRBJ2-3; abundance: NA; v_gene: TRBV7-2; d_gene: NA; CDR3aa: CASSSRGPDTQYF; CDR3nt: TGTGCCAGCAGCTCTCGGGGTCCAGATACGCAGTATTTT
j_gene: TRBJ2-1; abundance: NA; v_gene: TRBV18; d_gene: NA; CDR3aa: CASSLGLGSSYNEQFF; CDR3nt: TGTGCCAGCTCTCTCGGACTGGGCAGCTCCTACAATGAGCAGTTCTTC
j_gene: TRBJ1-2; abundance: many; v_gene: TRBV12-3/TRBV12-4; d_gene: NA; CDR3aa: CASSDRTNYGYTF; CDR3nt: TGTGCCAGCAGCGACCGGACTAACTATGGCTACACCTTC
j_gene: TRBJ2-6; abundance: NA; v_gene: TRBV5-6; d_gene: NA; CDR3aa: CASSLRSSSGANVLTF; CDR3nt: TGTGCCAGCAGCTTGAGGTCTAGCAGTGGGGCCAACGTCCTGACTTTC
j_gene: TRBJ1-6; abundance: NA; v_gene: TRBV27; d_gene: NA; CDR3aa: CASSLWGTYNSPLHF; CDR3nt: TGTGCCAGCAGTTTGTGGGGCACCTATAATTCACCCCTCCACTTT
j_gene: TRBJ1-5; abundance: NA; v_gene: TRBV6-1; d_gene: NA; CDR3aa: CASSENRAGIQPQHF; CDR3nt: TGTGCCAGCAGTGAAAATAGGGCAGGGATTCAGCCCCAGCATTTT
j_gene: TRBJ1-2; abundance: NA; v_gene: TRBV11-2; d_gene: TRBD1; CDR3aa: CASSLPGQGVFGYTF; CDR3nt: TGTGCCAGCAGCTTACCGGGACAGGGGGTTTTTGGCTACACCTTC
j_gene: TRBJ2-2; abundance: many; v_gene: TRBV20-1; d_gene: NA; CDR3aa: CSALPGAGGTGELFF; CDR3nt: TGCAGTGCCCTCCCGGGAGCCGGCGGCACCGGGGAGCTGTTTTTT
j_gene: TRBJ2-3; abundance: NA; v_gene: TRBV29-1; d_gene: NA; CDR3aa: CSVVMAGGTDTQYF; CDR3nt: TGCAGCGTTGTGATGGCAGGGGGGACAGATACGCAGTATTTT
j_gene: TRBJ1-2; abundance: NA; v_gene: TRBV28; d_gene: NA; CDR3aa: CASSLPESGGYTF; CDR3nt: TGTGCCAGCAGTTTGCCCGAGTCAGGGGGCTACACCTTC
j_gene: TRBJ2-2; abundance: few; v_gene: TRBV5-6; d_gene: NA; CDR3aa: CASSLEPKGGLFF; CDR3nt: TGTGCCAGCAGCTTGGAGCCAAAAGGGGGGCTGTTTTTT
j_gene: TRBJ2-2; abundance: NA; v_gene: TRBV20-1; d_gene: NA; CDR3aa: CSARDRRERTGELFF; CDR3nt: TGCAGTGCTAGAGATCGGAGGGAGAGAACCGGGGAGCTGTTTTTT
j_gene: TRBJ2-1; abundance: many; v_gene: TRBV30; d_gene: NA; CDR3aa: CAWDEGVNEQFF; CDR3nt: TGTGCTTGGGACGAGGGGGTGAATGAGCAGTTCTTC
j_gene: TRBJ2-7; abundance: few; v_gene: TRBV9; d_gene: NA; CDR3aa: CASSVGTGVPSYEQYF; CDR3nt: TGTGCCAGCAGCGTAGGAACAGGCGTTCCCTCCTACGAGCAGTACTTC
j_gene: TRBJ2-1; abundance: many; v_gene: TRBV6-2/TRBV6-3; d_gene: NA; CDR3aa: CASSGTKGNPYNEQFF; CDR3nt: TGTGCCAGCAGTGGGACCAAGGGTAATCCCTACAATGAGCAGTTCTTC
j_gene: TRBJ1-1; abundance: many; v_gene: TRBV27; d_gene: NA; CDR3aa: CASSPVFPMNTEAFF; CDR3nt: TGTGCCAGCAGTCCTGTTTTCCCGATGAACACTGAAGCTTTCTTT
j_gene: TRBJ1-3; abundance: few; v_gene: TRBV19; d_gene: NA; CDR3aa: CASGQNSGNTIYF; CDR3nt: TGTGCCTCGGGTCAGAACTCTGGAAACACCATATATTTT
j_gene: TRBJ1-1; abundance: few; v_gene: TRBV9; d_gene: TRBD1; CDR3aa: CASSVGTENTEAFF; CDR3nt: TGTGCCAGCAGCGTCGGGACAGAGAACACTGAAGCTTTCTTT
j_gene: TRBJ1-2; abundance: many; v_gene: TRBV19; d_gene: NA; CDR3aa: CASSIKGLGGYTF; CDR3nt: TGTGCCAGTAGTATTAAGGGTCTGGGTGGCTACACCTTC
j_gene: TRBJ1-4; abundance: NA; v_gene: TRBV4-3; d_gene: NA; CDR3aa: CASSQEPLGGQNEKLFF; CDR3nt: TGCGCCAGCAGCCAAGAGCCTCTAGGGGGACAAAATGAAAAACTGTTTTTT
j_gene: TRBJ2-7; abundance: many; v_gene: TRBV7-6; d_gene: TRBD1; CDR3aa: CASSLGDRSYEQYF; CDR3nt: TGTGCCAGCAGCTTAGGGGACAGATCCTACGAGCAGTACTTC
j_gene: TRBJ2-6; abundance: NA; v_gene: TRBV18; d_gene: NA; CDR3aa: CASSPLSSLGASGANVLTF; CDR3nt: TGTGCCAGCTCACCACTCTCTAGTCTCGGGGCCTCTGGGGCCAACGTCCTGACTTTC
j_gene: TRBJ2-7; abundance: few; v_gene: TRBV11-2; d_gene: TRBD2; CDR3aa: CASSPGRLAGVSYEQYF; CDR3nt: TGTGCCAGCAGCCCAGGGCGTCTAGCGGGAGTATCCTACGAGCAGTACTTC
j_gene: TRBJ1-5; abundance: many; v_gene: TRBV28; d_gene: NA; CDR3aa: CASSPPTDGNQPQHF; CDR3nt: TGTGCCAGCAGTCCGCCGACGGACGGCAATCAGCCCCAGCATTTT
j_gene: TRBJ1-1; abundance: NA; v_gene: TRBV4-1; d_gene: NA; CDR3aa: CASSQAAGSLTEAFF; CDR3nt: TGCGCCAGCAGCCAAGCGGCAGGGAGCCTCACTGAAGCTTTCTTT
j_gene: TRBJ2-1; abundance: NA; v_gene: TRBV28; d_gene: NA; CDR3aa: CASSLAYYNEQFF; CDR3nt: TGTGCCAGCAGTTTGGCTTACTACAATGAGCAGTTCTTC
j_gene: TRBJ2-1; abundance: many; v_gene: TRBV19; d_gene: TRBD1; CDR3aa: CASSARQGRNEQFF; CDR3nt: TGTGCCAGTAGTGCCCGACAGGGGAGGAATGAGCAGTTCTTC
j_gene: TRBJ1-2; abundance: NA; v_gene: TRBV20-1; d_gene: TRBD1; CDR3aa: CSAWTGRTYTF; CDR3nt: TGCAGTGCCTGGACAGGAAGAACTTACACCTTC
j_gene: TRBJ1-3; abundance: many; v_gene: TRBV7-2; d_gene: TRBD1; CDR3aa: CASSRIDRGVGNTIYF; CDR3nt: TGTGCCAGCAGCCGGATAGACAGGGGGGTTGGAAACACCATATATTTT
j_gene: TRBJ2-2; abundance: few; v_gene: TRBV5-1; d_gene: TRBD1; CDR3aa: CASSRDRGRDTGELFF; CDR3nt: TGCGCCAGCAGCCGAGACAGGGGACGGGACACCGGGGAGCTGTTTTTT
j_gene: TRBJ2-5; abundance: few; v_gene: TRBV7-9; d_gene: NA; CDR3aa: CASSPAGRGETQYF; CDR3nt: TGTGCCAGCAGCCCCGCGGGGCGCGGAGAGACCCAGTACTTC
j_gene: TRBJ2-7; abundance: many; v_gene: TRBV27; d_gene: TRBD2; CDR3aa: CATHRGEGEQYF; CDR3nt: TGTGCCACGCACCGGGGGGAAGGCGAGCAGTACTTC
j_gene: TRBJ2-5; abundance: many; v_gene: TRBV7-2; d_gene: NA; CDR3aa: CASSATGNRETQYF; CDR3nt: TGTGCCAGCAGCGCCACAGGGAATCGAGAGACCCAGTACTTC